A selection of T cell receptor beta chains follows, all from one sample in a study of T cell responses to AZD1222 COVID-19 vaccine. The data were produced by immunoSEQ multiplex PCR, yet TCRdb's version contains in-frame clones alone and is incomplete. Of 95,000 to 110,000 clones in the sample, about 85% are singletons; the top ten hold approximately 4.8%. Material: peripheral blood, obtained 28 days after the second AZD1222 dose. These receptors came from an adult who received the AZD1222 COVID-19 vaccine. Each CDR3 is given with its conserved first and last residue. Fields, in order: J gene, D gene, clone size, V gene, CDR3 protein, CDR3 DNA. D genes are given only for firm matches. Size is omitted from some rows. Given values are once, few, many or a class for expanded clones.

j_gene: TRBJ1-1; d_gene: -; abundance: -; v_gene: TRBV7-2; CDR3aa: CASSLQNGQGNAFF; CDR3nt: TGTGCCAGCAGCTTACAGAATGGGCAGGGCAACGCTTTCTTT
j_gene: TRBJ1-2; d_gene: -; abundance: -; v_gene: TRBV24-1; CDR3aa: CATSDQSPRGGDGYTF; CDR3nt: TGTGCCACCAGTGACCAAAGTCCCAGGGGAGGGGATGGCTACACCTTC
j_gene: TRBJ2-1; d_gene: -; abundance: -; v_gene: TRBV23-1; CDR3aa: CASSQSGQSSFLGNEQFF; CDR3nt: TGCGCCAGCAGTCAATCCGGACAGTCTAGTTTTTTGGGGAATGAGCAGTTCTTC
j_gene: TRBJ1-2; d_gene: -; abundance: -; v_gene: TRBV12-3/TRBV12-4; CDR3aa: CASSLAGQIF; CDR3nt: TGTGCCAGCAGTTTAGCTGGACAGATCTTC
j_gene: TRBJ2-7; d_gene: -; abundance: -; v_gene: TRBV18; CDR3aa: CASSPPGNPDGEQYF; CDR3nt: TGTGCCAGCTCACCACCGGGTAACCCGGACGGCGAGCAGTACTTC
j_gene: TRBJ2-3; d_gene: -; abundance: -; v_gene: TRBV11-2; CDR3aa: CASSPPAGTDTQYF; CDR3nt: TGTGCCAGCAGCCCTCCCGCAGGCACAGATACGCAGTATTTT
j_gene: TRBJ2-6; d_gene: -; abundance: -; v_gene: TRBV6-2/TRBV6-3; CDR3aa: CASSSRPAGANVLTF; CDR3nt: TGTGCCAGCAGCTCCAGACCGGCGGGGGCCAACGTCCTGACTTTC
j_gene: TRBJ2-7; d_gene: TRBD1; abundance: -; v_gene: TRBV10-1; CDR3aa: CASSATGTGSYEQYF; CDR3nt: TGCGCCAGCAGTGCAACCGGGACAGGGAGCTACGAGCAGTACTTC
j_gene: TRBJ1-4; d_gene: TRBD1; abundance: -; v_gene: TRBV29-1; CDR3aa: CSVDDRVGEKLFF; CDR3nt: TGCAGCGTCGATGACAGGGTAGGAGAAAAACTGTTTTTT
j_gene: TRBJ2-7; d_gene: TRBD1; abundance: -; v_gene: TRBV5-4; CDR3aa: CASSFRQGTYEQYF; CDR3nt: TGTGCCAGCAGCTTCAGACAGGGTACCTACGAGCAGTACTTC
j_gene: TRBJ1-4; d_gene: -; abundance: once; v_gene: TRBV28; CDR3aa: CASHGGGGSEKLFF; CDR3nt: TGTGCCAGCCACGGAGGGGGGGGAAGTGAAAAACTGTTTTTT
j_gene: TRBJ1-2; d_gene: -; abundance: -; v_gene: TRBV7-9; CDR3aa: CASSLLYREDGYTF; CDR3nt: TGTGCCAGCAGCTTGCTATACAGGGAGGATGGCTACACCTTC
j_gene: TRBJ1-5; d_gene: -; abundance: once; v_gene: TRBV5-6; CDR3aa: CASTSGVGDQPQHF; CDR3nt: TGTGCCAGCACCTCAGGGGTAGGAGATCAGCCCCAGCATTTT
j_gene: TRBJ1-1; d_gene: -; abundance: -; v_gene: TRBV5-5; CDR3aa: CASRLGGFGEAFF; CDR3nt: TGTGCCAGCAGGCTAGGGGGATTCGGTGAAGCTTTCTTT
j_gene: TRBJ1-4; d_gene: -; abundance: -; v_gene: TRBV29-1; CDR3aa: CSVGGGDDEKLFF; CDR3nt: TGCAGCGTTGGGGGCGGGGACGATGAAAAACTGTTTTTT